Listed here are 20 T cell receptor beta chains from one sample, sequenced in a study of identical twins. From the 5' RACE reads, TCRdb called clonotypes with MiXCR, one entry per CDR3 protein. The sample comprises some 570,000 distinct CDR3 sequences, 20% to 25% of which are singletons, and around 0.47% rests with the top ten. The same sample was also used in a study of yellow fever vaccine responses in identical twins.

The sequencing sample was made of CD4+ T cells sorted from blood. These receptors were collected from a woman aged 18-29 years in good health.

The rearrangement links TRBV28 to TRBJ2-7, with D perhaps assigned TRBD1 or TRBD2 (6 bases each). The germline V gene has CDR1 MDHEN and CDR2 SYDVKM. CDR3 length equals 16 residues. The V and J ends lost 7 bases and 2 bases respectively, with 21 bases between them. The CDR3, as DNA: TGTGCCAGCACTAGCCTTGGCGGGACAACAGCCTACGAGCAGTACTTC. It yields the protein CASTSLGGTTAYEQYF.

V and J are TRBV7-2 and TRBJ1-1, with D maybe TRBD1 (5 bases). From germline, CDR1 is SGHTA and CDR2 FQGNSA. CDR3 size: 15 residues. V lost 0 bases and J 0 bases, leaving 8 bases between the germline ends. CDR3 nucleotide sequence: TGTGCCAGCAGCTTAGCTTCAGGGATGAACACTGAAGCTTTCTTT. Translated, it gives CASSLASGMNTEAFF.

This clonotype was detected ten times or more. The V and J genes are TRBV11-2 and TRBJ2-6; D remains ambiguous. Germline CDR1 SGHAT, CDR2 FQNNGV. The CDR3 runs to 15 residues. V gave up 1 base and J gave up 0 bases, with 4 bases separating them. For the CDR3, the DNA is TGTGCCAGCAGCTTAGTTGGCTCTGGGGCCAACGTCCTGACTTTC. Amino acid sequence: CASSLVGSGANVLTF.

This clonotype was detected only a few times. The chain joins TRBV9 to TRBJ2-3; TRBD1 matches at 9 bases. Germline-derived CDR1 and CDR2 are SGDLS and YYNGEE. The V and J ends lost 2 bases and 5 bases, in that order; junction bases with no gene match: 9. This CDR3 contains 16 residues. CDR3: CASSVGTGPAVDTQYF. The DNA of the CDR3 is TGTGCCAGCAGCGTCGGGACAGGGCCCGCTGTAGATACGCAGTATTTT.

The chain joins TRBV7-2 to TRBJ2-1, with 14 bases lining up with TRBD2. Germline CDR1 is SGHTA and CDR2 is FQGNSA. Trimming at V came to 1 base and at J to 6 bases, leaving 5 bases not matched to a gene. This CDR3 region has 17 residues. The CDR3 nucleotides read TGTGCCAGCAGCTTAGGGACTAGCGGGGGGAATTCCAATGAGCAGTTCTTC. Translating it yields CASSLGTSGGNSNEQFF.

This clonotype has just a few counts. This chain links TRBV20-1 with TRBJ1-2, with D unclear. With 1 base removed from V and 5 bases from J, the gap between germline ends came to 8 bases. The CDR3 length is 12 residues. Germline V gives CDR1 DFQATT, CDR2 SNEGSKA (reference sequence). In nucleotides, the CDR3 is TGCAGTGCTAGAGCAACGGAGTATGGCTACACCTTC. Residues: CSARATEYGYTF.

The chain has TRBV18 and TRBJ2-2; 7 nucleotides match TRBD1. The junction had 6 bases not matched to a gene; V was cut back by 2 bases and J by 0 bases. Germline CDR1 KGHSH, CDR2 LQKENI. This CDR3 region has 17 residues. CDR3 residues: CASSPSGQAPNTGELFF. The CDR3, as DNA: TGTGCCAGCTCACCATCAGGACAGGCACCGAACACCGGGGAGCTGTTTTTT.

This rearrangement joins TRBV5-6 to TRBJ1-1; TRBD1 is a possible D gene (5 bases). CDR1 SGHDT and CDR2 YYEEEE come from the germline V gene. Trimming took 4 bases from V and 6 from J, leaving 10 bases between them. The CDR3 is 12 amino acids. For the CDR3, the DNA is TGTGCCAGCAGCCTCAGGGTTTCTGAAGCTTTCTTT. Translating it yields CASSLRVSEAFF.

In its sample, this clonotype was seen a few times. In DNA form, the CDR3 reads TGCAGTGCTAGAGTTGTACAGGGGGGGAACACCGGGGAGCTGTTTTTT. This codes for CSARVVQGGNTGELFF. The chain carries TRBV20-1 and TRBJ2-2, with 8 bases lining up with TRBD1. Germline V gene sequence: CDR1 DFQATT, CDR2 SNEGSKA (reference sequence). The CDR3 sequence is 16 residues long. J was trimmed by 1 base and V by 1 base; bases with no gene match: 5.

This clonotype was recorded a few times. The J gene is TRBJ1-2, the V gene TRBV12-3 or TRBV12-4; D possibly corresponds to TRBD1 (6 bases). This CDR3 has 15 amino acids. Trimming took off 5 bases at V and 0 bases at J, with 13 bases between the two ends. CDR3 in DNA: TGTGCCAGCAGTCCAACAGACAGGACTAACTATGGCTACACCTTC. Translating gives CASSPTDRTNYGYTF.

This clonotype turned up a few times. The V call is TRBV5-6, the J call TRBJ2-1, with 14 bases that match TRBD2. Germline CDR1 reads SGHDT; CDR2 reads YYEEEE. J lost 7 bases, V lost 4 bases, and 7 bases had no gene match. This CDR3 contains 16 residues. The CDR3, as DNA: TGTGCCAGCAGCGCCCTGGGACTAGCGGGAGAAAATGAGCAGTTCTTC. Translating gives CASSALGLAGENEQFF.

This clonotype showed up just a few times. The chain links TRBV6-1 to TRBJ2-7; 14 bases map to TRBD2. Unmatched junction bases numbered 10, after V lost 2 bases and J lost 7 bases. Germline lookup yields CDR1 MNHNS and CDR2 SASEGT. The CDR3 is 17 residues long. CDR3 sequence reads: CASSETKGLAGAREQYF. The DNA for the CDR3 is TGTGCCAGCAGTGAAACGAAGGGACTAGCGGGAGCAAGGGAGCAGTACTTC.

The gene calls are TRBV9 and TRBJ2-7; tentative D call: TRBD2 (5 bases). The germline V gene has CDR1 SGDLS and CDR2 YYNGEE. V was cut by 5 bases and J by 7 bases, with 13 bases left in between. This CDR3 is built from 12 residues. The CDR3 bases are TGTGCCAGCAGTGAGGACTTGGGGGAGCAGTACTTC. This gives the protein CASSEDLGEQYF.

This clonotype appeared a single time. J is TRBJ2-2 and V is TRBV5-1; 8 nucleotides match TRBD1. CDR1 SGHRS and CDR2 YFSETQ come from the germline V gene. Trimming at V came to 3 bases and at J to 4 bases, leaving 2 bases not matched to a gene. The CDR3 extends over 14 amino acids. The CDR3 region has the DNA TGCGCCAGCAGCTGGGACAGGCCCACCGGGGAGCTGTTTTTT. Residues: CASSWDRPTGELFF.

This clonotype was observed a few times. This chain connects TRBV10-3 to TRBJ2-4; D unclear. CDR3 length equals 12 residues. Trimming took off 8 bases at V and 6 bases at J, with 11 bases between the two ends. Germline V gene data show CDR1 as ENHRY and CDR2 as SYGVKD. CDR3 amino acids: CAIGDRLNIQYF. The CDR3 DNA sequence: TGTGCCATCGGCGACCGACTAAACATTCAGTACTTC.

This clonotype has only a few counts. CDR3 in DNA: TGCAGTGCTAGCGAACAGGTCGATCAGCCCCAGCATTTT. As protein: CSASEQVDQPQHF. This chain joins TRBV20-1 and TRBJ1-5; maybe TRBD1 (5 bases). Per the germline V gene, CDR1 is DFQATT and CDR2 is SNEGSKA (reference sequence). The CDR3 length is 13 residues. Trimming removed 3 bases from V and 5 bases from J, with 11 bases in between.

The J gene is TRBJ2-1, the V gene TRBV19, with D unresolved. This CDR3 spans 15 amino acids. Germline V lookup: CDR1 LNHDA, CDR2 SQIVND (reference sequence). The V end was cut by 5 bases, the J end by 4 bases, with 15 bases between. The DNA for the CDR3 is TGTGCCAGTAGTCAGACAACTTTTCCTTACAATGAGCAGTTCTTC. The encoded protein is CASSQTTFPYNEQFF.

The chain carries TRBV4-2 and TRBJ1-6; 9 bases fit TRBD1. The CDR3 extends over 16 amino acids. J gave up 8 bases and V 3 bases, and 8 bases lay outside the gene matches. The germline CDR1 and CDR2 sequences are LGHNA and YNFKEQ. In nucleotides, the CDR3 is TGTGCCAGCAGCCAGGCGCCGGGACAGGGTGATTCACCCCTCCACTTT. This sequence encodes CASSQAPGQGDSPLHF.

This clonotype was found a few times. The rearrangement uses TRBV7-2 and TRBJ2-1, with TRBD2 identical over 7 bases. Trimming took 4 bases from V and 8 from J; bases not matched to a gene: 8. CDR3 length: 14 residues. In germline, CDR1 is SGHTA, CDR2 FQGNSA. CDR3 region: CASSSRTAGDEQFF. In DNA form, the CDR3 reads TGTGCCAGCAGCTCTCGGACGGCGGGGGATGAGCAGTTCTTC. Using reference TRBV7-2 and TRBJ2-1 for the parts outside the CDR3, the full variable domain is GAGVSQSPSNKVTEKGKDVELRCDPISGHTALYWYRQSLGQGLEFLIYFQGNSAPDKSGLPSDRFSAERTGGSVSTLTIQRTQQEDSAVYLCASSSRTAGDEQFFGPGTRLTVL.

This clonotype was detected only a few times. The chain has TRBV12-3 or TRBV12-4 and TRBJ1-1; D gene unclear. The CDR3 has 13 amino acids. The ends were cut back, 2 bases at V and 8 bases at J, with 12 bases in the middle. Here the CDR3 DNA reads TGTGCCAGCAGTTTATTACCCTCTGAGGAAGCTTTCTTT. Its protein is CASSLLPSEEAFF.